This T cell receptor beta chain stems from a study of memory CD4+ T cells and cytomegalovirus serostatus. This CDR3 contains 14 residues. The germline V gene has CDR1 LGHNT and CDR2 FRNRAP. Trimming removed 6 bases at V and 0 bases at J, with 11 bases between. In this sample, this clone turned up once. Sequencing used immunoSEQ multiplex PCR; TCRdb keeps in-frame clones, though not all of them. The repertoire includes about 41,000 clones, around 75% of them detected once, and about 0.79% sits in the top ten. Single viable CD3+CD4+CD8-CD45RO+ cells were sorted as the memory CD4+ T cells. The sample comprised memory CD4+ T cells from blood. This TCR derives from an adult in good health and CMV-seronegative. The V call is TRBV12-5, the J call TRBJ1-1, with D possibly matching TRBD1 (5 bases). The CDR3 reads CASGHGAVNTEAFF. In nucleotides, the CDR3 is TGTGCTAGTGGACATGGGGCGGTGAACACTGAAGCTTTCTTT.